A single sample gave rise to the 9 T cell receptor beta chains below, sequenced in a study of beta chain features in type 1 diabetes. No antigens are known for them. Expressed TCRB transcripts got sequenced, as all isolated RNA was reverse transcribed. The protocol was immunoSEQ multiplex PCR, while the TCRdb copy is restricted to in-frame clones and leaves out a portion. The sample has about 190,000 clones; approximately 7.8% are singletons. Whole-study findings and limits: Moderate but significant shortening of TCRB CDR3s was recorded in all four CD4+ subsets from Type 1 diabetes patients.

Sequences were obtained from central memory CD4+ T cells from blood. The receptor set was obtained from a woman aged 40 to 55 with type 1 diabetes.

In this sample, this clone turned up a few times. V gene TRBV19 combines with J gene TRBJ1-1, with 7 bases fitting TRBD1. The CDR3 spans 13 residues. J lost 5 bases, V lost 10 bases, and 10 bases had no gene match. Germline assignment: CDR1 LNHDA and CDR2 SQIVND (reference sequence). The chain's CDR3 is CATIRAGGTEAFF. CDR3 in DNA: TGTGCCACCATAAGGGCAGGGGGGACTGAAGCTTTCTTT.

The chain is built from TRBV7-6 and TRBJ2-5; 13 bases are a match to TRBD2. Trimming cost V 5 bases and J 1 base; bases outside gene matches: 4. Germline CDR1 is SGHVS and CDR2 is FNYEAQ. This CDR3 is 16 amino acids long. Written as DNA, the CDR3 is TGTGCCAGCAGCCCAGGGACTAGCGGGACCCAAGAGACCCAGTACTTC. Translating it yields CASSPGTSGTQETQYF.

The chain combines TRBV9 with TRBJ2-5, with 7 positions matching TRBD2. CDR1 and CDR2 from the germline V gene are SGDLS and YYNGEE. This CDR3 is 15 amino acids long. Trimming cost V 0 bases and J 2 bases; bases outside gene matches: 4. The CDR3 DNA follows: TGTGCCAGCAGCGTAGCTACGGGGGGTCAAGAGACCCAGTACTTC. Translated: CASSVATGGQETQYF.

The rearrangement links TRBV5-4 to TRBJ1-1; D ambiguous. Germline lookup yields CDR1 SGHNT and CDR2 YYREEE (reference sequence). There are 12 residues in the CDR3. V was pared by 7 bases and J by 0 bases, with 7 bases between. This chain's CDR3 is CASLGVNTEAFF. The CDR3 region has the DNA TGTGCCAGCCTAGGCGTGAACACTGAAGCTTTCTTT.

The chain couples TRBV9 to TRBJ2-5; perhaps TRBD1 as D (6 bases). Judging by the DNA end, TRBJ2-7 fits better; the J call may be wrong. The germline gives CDR1 SGDLS, CDR2 YYNGEE. The CDR3 contains 16 residues. CDR3 sequence reads: CASSVGFLGARYEQYF. The CDR3 DNA sequence: TGTGCCAGCAGCGTAGGATTCCTGGGGGCGAGATACGAGCAGTACTTC.

The chain has TRBV29-1 and TRBJ2-5, with D perhaps matching TRBD2 (5 bases). The end of the DNA fits TRBJ2-7 better, so the J call may be wrong. Per germline, CDR1 SQVTM and CDR2 ANQGSEA. The CDR3 spans 18 residues. CDR3 nucleotides: TGCAGCGTCCTATCCGACACGGGGAAGAGCGGAAAGAACTACGAGCAGTACTTC. Translating gives CSVLSDTGKSGKNYEQYF.

This clone has more than one count but fewer than ten. The chain has TRBV4-2 and TRBJ2-3; D is perhaps TRBD2 (5 bases). Germline CDR1 is LGHNA and CDR2 is YNFKEQ. Trimming cost V 3 bases and J 1 base, with 8 bases left between them. The CDR3 runs to 14 residues. The CDR3: CASSHPGGTDTQYF. CDR3 coding DNA: TGTGCCAGCAGCCACCCCGGGGGCACAGATACGCAGTATTTT.

The chain links TRBV19 to TRBJ2-7, with 7 bases lining up with TRBD1. The CDR3 has 14 amino acids. Germline trimming cut 10 bases from V and 3 bases from J; bases unmatched to any gene: 12. Germline V gives CDR1 LNHDA, CDR2 SQIVND (reference sequence). CDR3: CATQRGTDFYEQYF. For the CDR3, the DNA is TGTGCCACCCAAAGGGGGACAGACTTCTACGAGCAGTACTTC.

The CDR3 coding sequence is TGTGCCAGCAGCTTCGGAGTATACGAGCAGTACTTC. It yields the protein CASSFGVYEQYF. The rearrangement links TRBV7-9 to TRBJ2-7, with unresolved D. The CDR3 is 12 amino acids. V was clipped by 3 bases and J by 4 bases, with 7 bases between them. The germline CDR1 and CDR2 sequences are SEHNR and FQNEAQ (reference sequence).